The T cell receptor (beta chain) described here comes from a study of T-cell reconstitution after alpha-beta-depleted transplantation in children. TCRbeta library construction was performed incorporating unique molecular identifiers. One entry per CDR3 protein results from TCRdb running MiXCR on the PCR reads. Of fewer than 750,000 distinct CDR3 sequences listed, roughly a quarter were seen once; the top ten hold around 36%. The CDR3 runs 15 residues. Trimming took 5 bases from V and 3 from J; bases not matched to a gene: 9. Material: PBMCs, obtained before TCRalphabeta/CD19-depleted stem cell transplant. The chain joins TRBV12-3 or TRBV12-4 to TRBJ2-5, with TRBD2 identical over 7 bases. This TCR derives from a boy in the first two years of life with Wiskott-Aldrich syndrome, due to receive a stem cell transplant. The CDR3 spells CASSDRGEREETQYF. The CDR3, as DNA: TGTGCCAGCAGTGATCGGGGGGAGAGAGAAGAGACCCAGTACTTC.